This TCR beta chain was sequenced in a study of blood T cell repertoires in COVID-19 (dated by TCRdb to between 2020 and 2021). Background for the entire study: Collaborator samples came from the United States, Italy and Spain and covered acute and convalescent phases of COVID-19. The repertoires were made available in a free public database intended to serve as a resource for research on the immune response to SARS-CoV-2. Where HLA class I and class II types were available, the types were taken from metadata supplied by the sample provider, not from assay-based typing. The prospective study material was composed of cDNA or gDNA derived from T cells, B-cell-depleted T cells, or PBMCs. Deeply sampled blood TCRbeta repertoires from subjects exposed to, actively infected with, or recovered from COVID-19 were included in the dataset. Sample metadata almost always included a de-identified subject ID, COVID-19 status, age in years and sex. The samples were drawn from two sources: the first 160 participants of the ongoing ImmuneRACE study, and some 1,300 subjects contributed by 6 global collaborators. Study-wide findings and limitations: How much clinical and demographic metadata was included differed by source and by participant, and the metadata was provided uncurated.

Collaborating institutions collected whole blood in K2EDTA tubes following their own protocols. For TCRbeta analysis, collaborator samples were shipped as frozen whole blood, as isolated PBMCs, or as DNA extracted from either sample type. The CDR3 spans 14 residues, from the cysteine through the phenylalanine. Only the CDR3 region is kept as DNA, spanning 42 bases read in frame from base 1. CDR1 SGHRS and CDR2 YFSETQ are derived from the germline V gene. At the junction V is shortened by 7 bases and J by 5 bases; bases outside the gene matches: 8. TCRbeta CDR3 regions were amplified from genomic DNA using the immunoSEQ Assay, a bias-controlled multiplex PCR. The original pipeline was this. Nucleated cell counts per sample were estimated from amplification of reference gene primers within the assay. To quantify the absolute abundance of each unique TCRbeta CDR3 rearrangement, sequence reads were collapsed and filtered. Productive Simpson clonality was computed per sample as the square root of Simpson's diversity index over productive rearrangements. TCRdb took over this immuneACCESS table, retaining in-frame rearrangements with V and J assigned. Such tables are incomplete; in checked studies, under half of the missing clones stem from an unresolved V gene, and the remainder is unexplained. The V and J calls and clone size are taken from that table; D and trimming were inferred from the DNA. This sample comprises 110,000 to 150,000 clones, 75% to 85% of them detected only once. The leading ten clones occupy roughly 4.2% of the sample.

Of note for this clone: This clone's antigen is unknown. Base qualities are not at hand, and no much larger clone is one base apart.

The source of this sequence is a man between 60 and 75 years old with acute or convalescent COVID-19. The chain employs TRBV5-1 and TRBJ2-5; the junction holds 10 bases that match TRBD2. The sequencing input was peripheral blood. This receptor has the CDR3 CASVERAGGETQYF. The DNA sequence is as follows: TGCGCCAGCGTCGAGAGAGCGGGAGGGGAGACCCAGTACTTC.